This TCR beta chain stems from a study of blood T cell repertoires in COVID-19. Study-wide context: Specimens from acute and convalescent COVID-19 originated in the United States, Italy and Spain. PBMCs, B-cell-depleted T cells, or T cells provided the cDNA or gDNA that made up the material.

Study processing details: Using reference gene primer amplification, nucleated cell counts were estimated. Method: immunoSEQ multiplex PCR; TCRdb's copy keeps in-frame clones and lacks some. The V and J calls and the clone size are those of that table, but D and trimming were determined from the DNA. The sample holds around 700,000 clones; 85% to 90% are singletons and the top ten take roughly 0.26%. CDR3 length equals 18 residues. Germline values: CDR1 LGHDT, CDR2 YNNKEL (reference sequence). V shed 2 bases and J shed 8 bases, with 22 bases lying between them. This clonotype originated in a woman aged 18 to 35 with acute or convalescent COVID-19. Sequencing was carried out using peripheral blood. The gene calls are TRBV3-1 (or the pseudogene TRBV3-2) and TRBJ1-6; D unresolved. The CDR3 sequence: CASSQPYATADTDSPLHF. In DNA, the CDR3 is TGTGCCAGCAGCCAACCCTATGCAACCGCCGATACGGATTCACCCCTCCACTTT.